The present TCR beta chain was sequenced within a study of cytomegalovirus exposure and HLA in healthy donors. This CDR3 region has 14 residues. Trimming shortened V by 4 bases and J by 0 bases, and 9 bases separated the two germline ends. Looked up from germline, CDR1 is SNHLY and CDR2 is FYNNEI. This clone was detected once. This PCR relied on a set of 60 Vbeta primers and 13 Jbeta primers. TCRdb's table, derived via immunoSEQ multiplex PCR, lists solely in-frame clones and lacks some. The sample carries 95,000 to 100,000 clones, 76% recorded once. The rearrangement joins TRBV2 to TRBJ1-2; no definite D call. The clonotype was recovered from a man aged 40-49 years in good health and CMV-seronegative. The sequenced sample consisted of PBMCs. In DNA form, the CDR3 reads TGTGCCAGCAGTGCCGGGATTGCTAACTATGGCTACACCTTC. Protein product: CASSAGIANYGYTF.